The entry below gives a single TCR beta chain sequence along with its context. CDR3 length equals 15 residues. Germline V CDR1 and CDR2: KGHSH, LQKENI. V dropped 3 bases and J dropped 3 bases, with 12 bases sitting between them. This entry belongs to a study of blood T cell repertoires in COVID-19. In the authors' workflow: Scientists estimated how many nucleated cells there were by amplifying reference gene primers. Clones were sequenced by immunoSEQ multiplex PCR, and TCRdb holds only the in-frame ones, with some missing. The DNA gave D and trimming, while V, J and clone size come from that table. There are roughly 190,000 clones in the sample; around 88% occur only once, and less than 3.5% lies in the top ten.

This receptor was taken from a man aged 50-60 years with active or convalescent COVID-19. The rearrangement joins TRBV18 to TRBJ1-5, with D possibly being TRBD1 (6 bases). The sample comprised peripheral blood. This CDR3 is CASSPVGQTNQPQHF. In nucleotides, the CDR3 is TGTGCCAGCTCACCTGTAGGACAGACCAATCAGCCCCAGCATTTT.